The 19 T cell receptor beta chains below all came from one sample that was sequenced in a study of cytomegalovirus exposure and HLA in healthy donors. Generated by immunoSEQ multiplex PCR, the TCRdb table keeps only in-frame clones and is missing some. In the table there are about 64,000 clones, over 85% of which are singletons. Sequenced sample: PBMCs. The receptors stem from a woman aged 18-30 years in good health and CMV-seropositive.

The CDR3 region is CASSSSGTSGFYNEQFF. Written as DNA, the CDR3 is TGTGCCAGCAGCTCCTCCGGGACTAGCGGCTTCTACAATGAGCAGTTCTTC. V and J are TRBV7-2 and TRBJ2-1; 11 nucleotides line up with TRBD2. Germline CDR1 reads SGHTA; CDR2 reads FQGNSA. V was pared by 4 bases and J by 3 bases, with 8 bases of the junction left unmatched. The CDR3 is made up of 17 amino acids.

The chain uses TRBV6-1 and TRBJ2-5; unclear D gene. The J call could be wrong; TRBJ2-7 is a better fit for the DNA end. Germline V gene data show CDR1 as MNHNS and CDR2 as SASEGT. The length of the CDR3 is 13 residues. DNA for the CDR3: TGTGCCACACAGCTTTCAACCGCCTACGAGCAGTACTTC. Amino acids: CATQLSTAYEQYF.

CDR3 DNA: TGTGCCTGGAGCCGTAACACTGAAGCTTTCTTT. This gives the protein CAWSRNTEAFF. The chain links TRBV30 to TRBJ1-1; D gene unclear. CDR1 is GTSNPN and CDR2 is SVGIG in the germline V gene (reference sequence). The ends were cut back, 3 bases at V and 2 bases at J, with 4 bases in the middle. CDR3 length: 11 amino acids.

This chain links TRBV13 with TRBJ2-1; the D gene is possibly TRBD2 (6 bases). The CDR3 is 15 amino acids. The V and J ends lost 4 bases and 4 bases respectively, with 14 bases between them. The germline CDR1 and CDR2 sequences are PRHDT and FYEKMQ (reference sequence). Here the CDR3 DNA reads TGTGCCAGCAGCTCGGGGGAGACTACGTACAATGAGCAGTTCTTC. Amino acids: CASSSGETTYNEQFF.

This chain joins TRBV28 and TRBJ1-2; weak D call: TRBD1 (6 bases). Germline V lookup: CDR1 MDHEN, CDR2 SYDVKM. V lost 6 bases to trimming and J lost 6 bases, with 17 bases between them. There are 14 residues in the CDR3. CDR3 sequence (DNA): TGTGCCAGCAGCCCATCGGAACAGGGACATGGCTACACCTTC. Protein sequence: CASSPSEQGHGYTF.

The rearrangement joins TRBV4-1 to TRBJ2-7; 11 bases fit TRBD2. The V gene end was trimmed by 2 bases and the J gene end by 0 bases; junction bases not matched to a gene: 0. Germline lookup yields CDR1 MGHRA and CDR2 YSYEKL. CDR3 length: 15 residues. The CDR3 bases are TGCGCCAGCAGCCAAACTAGCGGGAGCTCCTACGAGCAGTACTTC. It is translated as CASSQTSGSSYEQYF.

J is TRBJ1-5 and V is TRBV5-6; 7 bases line up with TRBD1. Per germline, CDR1 SGHDT and CDR2 YYEEEE. V was clipped by 2 bases and J by 4 bases; unmatched bases: 3. This CDR3 spans 14 amino acids. In DNA form, the CDR3 reads TGTGCCAGCAGCTTCGGGACAGCTAATCAGCCCCAGCATTTT. This codes for CASSFGTANQPQHF.

The gene calls are TRBV19 and TRBJ1-1; no clear D. Trimming took off 4 bases at V and 0 bases at J, with 9 bases between the two ends. Germline loops: CDR1 LNHDA, CDR2 SQIVND (reference sequence). The CDR3 spans 14 residues. CDR3 sequence: CASSTPTMNTEAFF. Here the CDR3 DNA reads TGTGCCAGTAGTACCCCGACAATGAACACTGAAGCTTTCTTT. The whole variable domain, filled in from reference TRBV19 and TRBJ1-1, reads DGGITQSPKYLFRKEGQNVTLSCEQNLNHDAMYWYRQDPGQGLRLIYYSQIVNDFQKGDIAEGYSVSREKKESFPLTVTSAQKNPTAFYLCASSTPTMNTEAFFGQGTRLTVV.

This chain links TRBV5-1 with TRBJ2-3, with TRBD2 matching 7 bases. Germline CDR1 reads SGHRS; CDR2 reads YFSETQ. V shed 4 bases and J 2 bases; nucleotides not matched to a gene: 10. This CDR3 spans 16 amino acids. The CDR3 protein is CASSPLIGGSTDTQYF. The CDR3, as DNA: TGCGCCAGCAGCCCCCTTATCGGGGGGTCCACAGATACGCAGTATTTT.

The J gene is TRBJ1-5, the V gene TRBV6-5, with 8 nucleotides matching TRBD1. J lost 6 bases, V lost 6 bases, and 7 bases had no gene match. Per germline, CDR1 MNHEY and CDR2 SVGAGI. This CDR3 is 14 amino acids long. The CDR3 nucleotides read TGTGCCAGCAGAGACAGGGGAATAGGTCAGCCCCAGCATTTT. Its protein product is CASRDRGIGQPQHF.

The V gene is TRBV4-1, the J gene TRBJ2-1, with 10 bases identical to TRBD1. The CDR3 runs to 16 residues. CDR1 MGHRA and CDR2 YSYEKL come from the germline V gene. Trimming removed 5 bases from V and 6 bases from J; junction bases left unmatched: 10. The DNA of the CDR3 is TGCGCCAGCAGCTTTAACCGGGACAGGGGAGTCAATGAGCAGTTCTTC. It specifies CASSFNRDRGVNEQFF.

The chain combines TRBV21-1 with TRBJ1-5; the table's D call TRBD1 went unverified against the DNA. TRBV21-1 is designated a pseudogene. The CDR3 has 14 amino acids. The CDR3 bases are TGTGCCAGCAGCCGGACAGGGCCAAATCAGCCCCAGCATTTT. Encoded protein: CASSRTGPNQPQHF.

The V and J genes are TRBV30 and TRBJ1-5, with 7 bases aligning to TRBD1. The CDR3 is 15 amino acids. CDR1 and CDR2 from the germline V gene are GTSNPN and SVGIG (reference sequence). Trimming took 2 bases from V and 1 from J; bases not matched to a gene: 5. This chain's CDR3 is CAWSKTGKSNQPQHF. CDR3 nucleotide sequence: TGTGCCTGGAGTAAGACAGGGAAAAGCAATCAGCCCCAGCATTTT. The whole variable domain, remainder taken from reference TRBV30 and TRBJ1-5, is SQTIHQWPATLVQPVGSPLSLECTVEGTSNPNLYWYRQAAGRGLQLLFYSVGIGQISSEVPQNLSASRPQDRQFILSSKKLLLSDSGFYLCAWSKTGKSNQPQHFGDGTRLSIL.

The sample holds one count of this clone. This chain connects TRBV6-1 to TRBJ1-5; D ambiguous. V dropped 2 bases and J dropped 6 bases, with 8 bases sitting between them. Germline V gene data show CDR1 as MNHNS and CDR2 as SASEGT. The CDR3 is made up of 13 amino acids. The CDR3 reads CASSEFSGQPQHF. CDR3 bases: TGTGCCAGCAGTGAATTTTCGGGTCAGCCCCAGCATTTT.

J is TRBJ1-2 and V is TRBV30; 8 bases agree with TRBD1. The CDR3 is 13 residues long. Trimming at V came to 4 bases and at J to 4 bases, leaving 5 bases not matched to a gene. Per the germline V gene, CDR1 is GTSNPN and CDR2 is SVGIG (reference sequence). The CDR3 sequence: CAWTRTGTYGYTF. For the CDR3, the DNA is TGTGCCTGGACCCGGACAGGGACCTATGGCTACACCTTC. The full variable domain, completed using reference TRBV30 and TRBJ1-2, is SQTIHQWPATLVQPVGSPLSLECTVEGTSNPNLYWYRQAAGRGLQLLFYSVGIGQISSEVPQNLSASRPQDRQFILSSKKLLLSDSGFYLCAWTRTGTYGYTFGSGTRLTVV.

This clone has a handful of counts. The chain recombines TRBV27 with TRBJ2-7; TRBD1 agrees at 7 bases. There are 15 residues in the CDR3. With 6 bases clipped from V and 7 bases from J, the junction kept 15 bases outside the gene matches. CDR1 and CDR2 from the germline V gene are MNHEY and SMNVEV (reference sequence). The CDR3 coding sequence is TGTGCCAGCAGACGTCCGGCGACAGGGAGAGGAGAGCAGTACTTC. As protein: CASRRPATGRGEQYF.

The chain joins TRBV10-3 to TRBJ2-2, with D perhaps matching TRBD2 (6 bases). V shed 10 bases and J shed 0 bases, with 9 bases lying between them. Germline V CDR1 and CDR2: ENHRY, SYGVKD. The CDR3 totals 13 residues. The CDR3 sequence is CASGTTNTGELFF. The CDR3 nucleotides are TGTGCCAGCGGGACGACGAACACCGGGGAGCTGTTTTTT.

The chain has TRBV15 and TRBJ2-3, with 8 bases aligning to TRBD2. Germline values: CDR1 LNHNV, CDR2 YYDKDF (reference sequence). The V segment lost 0 bases and the J segment 5 bases; nucleotides outside the gene matches: 22. This CDR3 spans 21 amino acids. The chain's CDR3 is CATSRDTGGWEPHRPRDTQYF. DNA for the CDR3: TGTGCCACCAGCAGAGATACGGGGGGGTGGGAACCCCATCGCCCGAGAGATACGCAGTATTTT.

The chain combines TRBV6-5 with TRBJ1-4, with a possible D match to TRBD1 (6 bases). This CDR3 is 15 amino acids long. Trimming shortened V by 3 bases and J by 10 bases, and 18 bases separated the two germline ends. From germline, CDR1 is MNHEY and CDR2 SVGAGI. CDR3 in DNA: TGTGCCAGCAGTTATGGGTCAGGGGATGTTGGAAAACTGTTTTTT. Amino acids: CASSYGSGDVGKLFF.